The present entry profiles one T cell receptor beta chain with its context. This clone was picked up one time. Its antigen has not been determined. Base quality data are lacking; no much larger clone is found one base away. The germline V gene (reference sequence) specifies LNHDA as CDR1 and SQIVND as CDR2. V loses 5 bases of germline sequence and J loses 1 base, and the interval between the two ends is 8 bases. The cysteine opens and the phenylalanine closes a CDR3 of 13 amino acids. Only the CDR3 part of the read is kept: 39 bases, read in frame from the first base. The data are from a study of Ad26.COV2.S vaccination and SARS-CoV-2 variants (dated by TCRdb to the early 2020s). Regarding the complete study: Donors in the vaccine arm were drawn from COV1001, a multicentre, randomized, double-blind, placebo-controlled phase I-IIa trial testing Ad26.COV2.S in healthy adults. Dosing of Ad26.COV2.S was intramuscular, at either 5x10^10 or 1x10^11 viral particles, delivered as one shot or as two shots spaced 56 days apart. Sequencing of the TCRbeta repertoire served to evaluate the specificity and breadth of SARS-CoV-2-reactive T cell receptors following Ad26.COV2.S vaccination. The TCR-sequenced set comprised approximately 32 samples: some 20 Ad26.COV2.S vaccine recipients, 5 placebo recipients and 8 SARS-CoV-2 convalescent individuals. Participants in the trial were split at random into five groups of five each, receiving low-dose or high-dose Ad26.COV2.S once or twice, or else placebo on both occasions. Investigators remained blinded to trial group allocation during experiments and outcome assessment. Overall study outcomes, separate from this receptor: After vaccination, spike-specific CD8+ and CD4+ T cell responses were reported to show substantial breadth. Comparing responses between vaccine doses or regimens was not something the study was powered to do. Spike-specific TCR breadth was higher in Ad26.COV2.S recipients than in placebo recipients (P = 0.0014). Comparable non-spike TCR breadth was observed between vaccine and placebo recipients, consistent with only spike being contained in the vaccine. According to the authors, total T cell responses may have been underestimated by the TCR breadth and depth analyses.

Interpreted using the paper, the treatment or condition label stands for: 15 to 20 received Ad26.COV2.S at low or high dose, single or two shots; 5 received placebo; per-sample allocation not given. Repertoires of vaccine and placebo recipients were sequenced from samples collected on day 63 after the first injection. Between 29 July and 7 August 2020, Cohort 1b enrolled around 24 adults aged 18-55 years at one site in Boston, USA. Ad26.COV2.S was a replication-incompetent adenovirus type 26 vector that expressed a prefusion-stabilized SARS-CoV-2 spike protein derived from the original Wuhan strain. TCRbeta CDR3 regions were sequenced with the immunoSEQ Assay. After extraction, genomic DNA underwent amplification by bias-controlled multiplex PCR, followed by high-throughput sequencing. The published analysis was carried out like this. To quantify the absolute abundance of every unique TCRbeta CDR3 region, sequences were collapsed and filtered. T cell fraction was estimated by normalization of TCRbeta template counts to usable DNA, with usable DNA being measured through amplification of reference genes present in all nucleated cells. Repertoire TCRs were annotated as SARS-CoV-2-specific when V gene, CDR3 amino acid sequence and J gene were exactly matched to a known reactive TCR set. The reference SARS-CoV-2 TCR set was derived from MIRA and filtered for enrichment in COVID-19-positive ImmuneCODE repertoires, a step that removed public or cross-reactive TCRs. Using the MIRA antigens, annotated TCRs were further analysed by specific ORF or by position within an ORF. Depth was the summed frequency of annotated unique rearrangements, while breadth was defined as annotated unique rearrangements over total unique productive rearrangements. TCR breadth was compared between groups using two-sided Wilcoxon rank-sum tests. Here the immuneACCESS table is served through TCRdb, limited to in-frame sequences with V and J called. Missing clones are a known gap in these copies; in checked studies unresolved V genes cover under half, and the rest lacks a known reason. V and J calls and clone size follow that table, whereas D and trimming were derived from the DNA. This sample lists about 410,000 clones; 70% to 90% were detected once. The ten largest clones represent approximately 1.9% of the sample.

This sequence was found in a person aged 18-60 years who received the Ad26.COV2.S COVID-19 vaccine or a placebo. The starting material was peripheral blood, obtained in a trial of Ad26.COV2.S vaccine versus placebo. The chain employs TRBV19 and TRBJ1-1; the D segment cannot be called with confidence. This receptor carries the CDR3 CASSFGRNTEAFF. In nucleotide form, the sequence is TGTGCCAGTAGTTTTGGGCGGAACACTGAAGCTTTCTTT.